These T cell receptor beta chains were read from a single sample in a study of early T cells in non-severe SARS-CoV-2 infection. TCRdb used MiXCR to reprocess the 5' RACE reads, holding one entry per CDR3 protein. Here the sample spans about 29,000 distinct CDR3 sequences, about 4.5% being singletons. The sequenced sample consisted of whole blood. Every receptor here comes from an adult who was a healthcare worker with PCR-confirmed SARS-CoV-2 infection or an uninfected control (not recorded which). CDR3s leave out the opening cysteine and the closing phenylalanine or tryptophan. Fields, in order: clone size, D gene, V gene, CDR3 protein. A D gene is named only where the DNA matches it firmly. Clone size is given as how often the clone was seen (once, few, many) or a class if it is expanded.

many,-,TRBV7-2,ASSPSYEQY
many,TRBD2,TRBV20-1,SAELAGRGYNEQF
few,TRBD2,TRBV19,ASRSGRGTDTQY
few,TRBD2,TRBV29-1,SVEGTSGREYEQY
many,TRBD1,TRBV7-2,ASSSRRGTGGAGNTIY
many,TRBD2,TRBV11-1,ASSLGTSGIVF
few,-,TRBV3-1,ASRPWGKTETQY
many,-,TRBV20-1,SAREGIVYEQY
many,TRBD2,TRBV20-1,SARGSTSGYEQY
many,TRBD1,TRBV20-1,SAPGQNQETQY
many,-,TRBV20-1,SARDSRQISYNEQF